This T cell receptor beta chain was retrieved from a study of blood T cell repertoires in COVID-19. Study in general: The study drew acute and convalescent COVID-19 samples from the United States, Italy and Spain. T cells, B-cell-depleted T cells, or PBMCs provided the cDNA or gDNA that served as material.

In the study's own analysis: Quantification of nucleated cells was approximated via reference gene primer amplification. Profiled with immunoSEQ multiplex PCR; TCRdb holds only in-frame clones, not every one. That table gives V, J and clone size, and the DNA gave D and trimming. This sample yields roughly 63,000 clones, of which about nine tenths are seen a single time; about 20% belongs to the top ten. V was clipped by 3 bases and J by 7 bases; unmatched bases: 9. Germline lookup yields CDR1 MNHEY and CDR2 SMNVEV (reference sequence). The CDR3 consists of 16 residues. In this sample, this clone turned up a few times.

The sequence derives from a woman in her forties or fifties with active or convalescent COVID-19. The sequenced material came from peripheral blood. This chain uses TRBV27 with TRBJ2-1; 10 positions agree with TRBD1. In nucleotides, the CDR3 is TGTGCCAGCAGTTTTTATTGGGGGACAGGGGTGAATGAGCAGTTCTTC. Translation gives CASSFYWGTGVNEQFF.